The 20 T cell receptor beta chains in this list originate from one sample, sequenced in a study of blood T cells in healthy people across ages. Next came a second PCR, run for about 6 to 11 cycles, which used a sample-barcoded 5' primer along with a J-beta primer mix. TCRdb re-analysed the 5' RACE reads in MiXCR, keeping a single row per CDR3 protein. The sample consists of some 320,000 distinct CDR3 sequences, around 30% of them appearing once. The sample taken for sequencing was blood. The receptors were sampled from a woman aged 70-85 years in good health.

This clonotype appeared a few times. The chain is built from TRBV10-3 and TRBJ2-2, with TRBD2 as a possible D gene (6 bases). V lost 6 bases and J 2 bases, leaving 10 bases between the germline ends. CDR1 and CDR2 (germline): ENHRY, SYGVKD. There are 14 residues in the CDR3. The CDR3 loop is CAIRAGGNTGELFF. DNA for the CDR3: TGTGCCATCAGAGCGGGTGGTAACACCGGGGAGCTGTTTTTT.

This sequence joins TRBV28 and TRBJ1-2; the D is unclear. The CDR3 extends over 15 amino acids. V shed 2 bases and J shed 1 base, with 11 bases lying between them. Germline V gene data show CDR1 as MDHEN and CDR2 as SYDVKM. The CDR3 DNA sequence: TGTGCCAGCAGTTTACGGAACAACCTTAACTATGGCTACACCTTC. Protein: CASSLRNNLNYGYTF.

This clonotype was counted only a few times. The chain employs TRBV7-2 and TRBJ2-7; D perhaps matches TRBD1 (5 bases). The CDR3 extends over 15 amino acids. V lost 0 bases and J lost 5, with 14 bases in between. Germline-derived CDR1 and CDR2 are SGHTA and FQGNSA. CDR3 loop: CASSLARIQGHEQYF. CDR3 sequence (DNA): TGTGCCAGCAGCTTAGCGAGGATCCAGGGTCACGAGCAGTACTTC. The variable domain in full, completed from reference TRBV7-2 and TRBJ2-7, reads GAGVSQSPSNKVTEKGKDVELRCDPISGHTALYWYRQSLGQGLEFLIYFQGNSAPDKSGLPSDRFSAERTGGSVSTLTIQRTQQEDSAVYLCASSLARIQGHEQYFGPGTRLTVT.

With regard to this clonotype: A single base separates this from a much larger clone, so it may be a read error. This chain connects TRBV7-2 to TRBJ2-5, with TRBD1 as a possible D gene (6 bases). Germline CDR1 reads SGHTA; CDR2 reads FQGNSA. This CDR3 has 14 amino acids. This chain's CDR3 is CASSYQTGLNEQHF. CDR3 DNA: TGTGCCAGCAGCTACCAGACAGGCCTGAACGAGCAGCACTTC.

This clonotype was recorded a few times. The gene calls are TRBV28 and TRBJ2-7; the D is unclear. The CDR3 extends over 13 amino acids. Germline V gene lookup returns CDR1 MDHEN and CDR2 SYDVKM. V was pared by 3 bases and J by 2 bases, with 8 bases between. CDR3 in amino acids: CASSLEVPYEQYF. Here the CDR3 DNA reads TGTGCCAGCAGTTTGGAAGTCCCCTACGAGCAGTACTTC.

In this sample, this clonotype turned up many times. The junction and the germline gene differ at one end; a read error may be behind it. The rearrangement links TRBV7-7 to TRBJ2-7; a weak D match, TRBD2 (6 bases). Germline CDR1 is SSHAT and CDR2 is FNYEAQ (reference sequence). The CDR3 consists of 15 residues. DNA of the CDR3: TGTGCTAGCAGCTTAGGTGCGGGGAGCTCCTACGAGCAGTACTTC. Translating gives CASSLGAGSSYEQYF.

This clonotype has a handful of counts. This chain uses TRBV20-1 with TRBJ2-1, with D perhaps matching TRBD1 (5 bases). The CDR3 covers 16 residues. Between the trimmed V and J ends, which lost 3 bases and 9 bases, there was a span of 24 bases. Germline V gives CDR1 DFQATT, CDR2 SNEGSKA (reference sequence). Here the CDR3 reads CSARQEGDADISEQFF. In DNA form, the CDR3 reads TGCAGTGCTAGGCAGGAAGGAGACGCGGACATTTCTGAGCAGTTCTTC.

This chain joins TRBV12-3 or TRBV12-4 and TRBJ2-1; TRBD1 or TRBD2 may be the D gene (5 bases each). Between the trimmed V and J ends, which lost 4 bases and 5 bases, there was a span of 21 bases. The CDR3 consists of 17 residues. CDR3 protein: CASSSGTRVELDNEQFF. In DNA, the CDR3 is TGTGCCAGCAGTTCCGGGACCAGAGTAGAACTCGACAATGAGCAGTTCTTC.

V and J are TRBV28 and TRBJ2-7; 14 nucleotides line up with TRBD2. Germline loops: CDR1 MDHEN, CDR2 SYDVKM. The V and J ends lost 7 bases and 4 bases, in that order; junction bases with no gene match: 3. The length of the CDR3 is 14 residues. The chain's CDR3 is CASKGLAGGYEQYF. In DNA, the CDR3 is TGTGCCAGCAAAGGACTAGCGGGAGGTTACGAGCAGTACTTC.

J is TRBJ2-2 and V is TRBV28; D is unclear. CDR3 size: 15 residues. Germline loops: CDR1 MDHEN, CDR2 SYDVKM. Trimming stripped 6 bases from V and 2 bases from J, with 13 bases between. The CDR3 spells CASSRTTINTGELFF. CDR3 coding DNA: TGTGCCAGCAGCAGAACGACAATTAACACCGGGGAGCTGTTTTTT.

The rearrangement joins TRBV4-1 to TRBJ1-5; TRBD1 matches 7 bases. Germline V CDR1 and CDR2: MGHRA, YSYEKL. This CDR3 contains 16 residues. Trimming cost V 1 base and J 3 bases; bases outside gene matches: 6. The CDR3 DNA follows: TGCGCCAGCAGCCAAGCCTACGGGACAGCCAATCAGCCCCAGCATTTT. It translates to CASSQAYGTANQPQHF.

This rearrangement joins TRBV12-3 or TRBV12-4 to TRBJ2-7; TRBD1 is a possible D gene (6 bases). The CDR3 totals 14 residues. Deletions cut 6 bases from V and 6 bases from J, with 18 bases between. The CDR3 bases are TGTGCCAGCAGGCAGACAGGTGCTATGTTCGAGCAGTACTTC. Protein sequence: CASRQTGAMFEQYF.

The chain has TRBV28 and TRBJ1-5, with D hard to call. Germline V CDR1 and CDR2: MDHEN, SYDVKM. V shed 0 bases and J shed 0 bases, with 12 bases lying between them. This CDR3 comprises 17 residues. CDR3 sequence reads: CASSLWDRLYSNQPQHF. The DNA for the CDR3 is TGTGCCAGCAGTTTATGGGACCGGCTCTATAGCAATCAGCCCCAGCATTTT. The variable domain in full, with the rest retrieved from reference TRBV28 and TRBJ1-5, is DVKVTQSSRYLVKRTGEKVFLECVQDMDHENMFWYRQDPGLGLRLIYFSYDVKMKEKGDIPEGYSVSREKKERFSLILESASTNQTSMYLCASSLWDRLYSNQPQHFGDGTRLSIL.

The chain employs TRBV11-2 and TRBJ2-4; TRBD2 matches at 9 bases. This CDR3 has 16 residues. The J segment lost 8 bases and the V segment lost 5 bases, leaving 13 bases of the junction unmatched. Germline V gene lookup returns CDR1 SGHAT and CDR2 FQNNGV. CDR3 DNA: TGTGCCAGCAGCAGCTGGGGTAGTAGCGGGAGAGACATTCAGTACTTC. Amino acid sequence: CASSSWGSSGRDIQYF.

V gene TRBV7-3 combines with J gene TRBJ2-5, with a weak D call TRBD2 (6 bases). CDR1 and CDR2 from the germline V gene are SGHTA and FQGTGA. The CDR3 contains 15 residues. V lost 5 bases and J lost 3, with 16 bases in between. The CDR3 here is CASSLLQGGKETQYF. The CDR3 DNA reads TGTGCCAGCAGCCTCCTCCAGGGAGGTAAAGAGACCCAGTACTTC. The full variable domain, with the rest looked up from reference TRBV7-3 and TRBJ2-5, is GAGVSQTPSNKVTEKGKYVELRCDPISGHTALYWYRQSLGQGPEFLIYFQGTGAADDSGLPNDRFFAVRPEGSVSTLKIQRTERGDSAVYLCASSLLQGGKETQYFGPGTRLLVL.

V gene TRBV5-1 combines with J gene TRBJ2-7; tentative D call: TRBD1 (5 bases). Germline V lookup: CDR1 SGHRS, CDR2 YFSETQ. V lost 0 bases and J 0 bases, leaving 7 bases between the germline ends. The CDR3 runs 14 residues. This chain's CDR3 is CASSLEGFSYEQYF. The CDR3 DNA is TGCGCCAGCAGCTTGGAGGGGTTCTCCTACGAGCAGTACTTC.

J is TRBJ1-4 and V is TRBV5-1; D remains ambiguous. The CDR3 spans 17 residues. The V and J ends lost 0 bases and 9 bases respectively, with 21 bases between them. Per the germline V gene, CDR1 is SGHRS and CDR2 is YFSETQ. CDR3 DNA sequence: TGCGCCAGCAGCTTGGCCGGGGAAAGTTACCGAAATAAAAAACTGTTTTTT. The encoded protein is CASSLAGESYRNKKLFF.

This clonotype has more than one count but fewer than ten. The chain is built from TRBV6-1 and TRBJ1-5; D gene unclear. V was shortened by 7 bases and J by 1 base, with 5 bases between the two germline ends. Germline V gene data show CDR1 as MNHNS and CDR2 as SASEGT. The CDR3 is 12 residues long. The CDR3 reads CASKGSNQPQHF. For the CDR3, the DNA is TGTGCCAGCAAAGGGAGCAATCAGCCCCAGCATTTT.

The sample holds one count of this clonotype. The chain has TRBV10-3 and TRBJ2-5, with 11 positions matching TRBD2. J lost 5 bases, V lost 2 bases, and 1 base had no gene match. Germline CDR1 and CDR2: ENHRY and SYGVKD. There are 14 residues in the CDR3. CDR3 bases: TGTGCCATCAGTGAGGGACTAGCGGGTGAGACCCAGTACTTC. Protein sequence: CAISEGLAGETQYF.

This CDR3 is CASKDGGISSYEQYF. Here the CDR3 DNA reads TGTGCCAGCAAAGATGGCGGGATCTCCTCCTACGAGCAGTACTTC. This chain joins TRBV2 and TRBJ2-5, with D perhaps TRBD2 (6 bases). The J call may be incorrect, as the DNA end agrees better with TRBJ2-7. This CDR3 region has 15 residues. Germline CDR1 and CDR2: SNHLY and FYNNEI.